This T cell receptor (beta chain) derives from a study of blood T cell repertoires in COVID-19. About the research overall: PBMCs, B-cell-depleted T cells, or T cells were the source of the cDNA or gDNA that made up the material.

CDR3 length equals 15 residues. The germline CDR1 and CDR2 sequences are SSHAT and FNYEAQ (reference sequence). Seattle cases were enrolled at active infection and followed longitudinally. A note on this clone: The junction differs from germline at one of its ends, possibly a read error.

Sequenced by immunoSEQ multiplex PCR; TCRdb stores in-frame clones only, minus some. The sample lists 300,000 to 400,000 clones, about 90% occurring once. This chain links TRBV7-7 with TRBJ2-5; 10 bases agree with TRBD1. The sequencing sample was made of peripheral blood. The receptor was derived from a woman in her fifties or sixties with COVID-19, enrolled during active disease. This CDR3 is CASSMGQGLGETQYF. In nucleotides, the CDR3 is TGTGCTAGCAGCATGGGACAGGGGTTGGGAGAGACCCAGTACTTC.